These 5 T cell receptor beta chains came from one sample sequenced in a study of T-cell memory formation after mild COVID-19. One entry per CDR3 protein results from TCRdb running MiXCR on the 5' RACE reads. The sample lists a few hundred thousand distinct CDR3 sequences, 20% to 25% occurring once. Sequenced input: PBMCs or a T cell subset sorted from them (not recorded which). The receptors were sampled from a man younger than 35 who had mild COVID-19 (a few samples of this study predate the infection). Cell type and time point are not known.

V is TRBV29-1 and J is TRBJ2-2; TRBD1 agrees at 7 bases. The junction had 8 bases not matched to a gene; V was cut back by 6 bases and J by 7 bases. Germline-derived CDR1 and CDR2 are SQVTM and ANQGSEA. This CDR3 has 13 residues. CDR3 DNA: TGCAGCGTGGAAAGGGGGCTTAACGGGGAGCTGTTTTTT. The encoded protein is CSVERGLNGELFF.

This clonotype was picked up a small number of times. This chain connects TRBV9 to TRBJ1-1, with TRBD1 matching 8 bases. J was trimmed by 4 bases and V by 0 bases; bases with no gene match: 5. Germline CDR1 SGDLS, CDR2 YYNGEE. This CDR3 has 15 amino acids. CDR3 sequence reads: CASSVEQGGRTEAFF. DNA of the CDR3: TGTGCCAGCAGCGTAGAACAGGGGGGGCGCACTGAAGCTTTCTTT.

This clonotype was seen a handful of times. J is TRBJ2-3 and V is TRBV12-3 or TRBV12-4; 11 nucleotides match TRBD2. V shed 5 bases and J 2 bases; nucleotides not matched to a gene: 6. This CDR3 is built from 16 residues. The CDR3 sequence is CASSPIAGGITDTQYF. The CDR3 bases are TGTGCCAGCAGTCCAATAGCGGGGGGGATCACAGATACGCAGTATTTT.

In nucleotides, the CDR3 is TGTGCCAGCAGCTTAGGCGGGGGCTACTCCTACAATGAGCAGTTCTTC. Translation gives CASSLGGGYSYNEQFF. The chain employs TRBV13 and TRBJ2-1; D is perhaps TRBD1 or TRBD2 (6 bases each). The CDR3 consists of 16 residues. Trimming cost V 0 bases and J 0 bases, with 9 bases left between them. The germline CDR1 and CDR2 sequences are PRHDT and FYEKMQ (reference sequence).

The sample holds a few counts of this clonotype. This chain uses TRBV11-3 with TRBJ2-1; 8 bases line up with TRBD1. This CDR3 region has 15 residues. The J segment lost 1 base and the V segment lost 4 bases, leaving 3 bases of the junction unmatched. CDR1 and CDR2 (germline): SGHNT, YENEEA. This chain's CDR3 is CASSSTGESYNEQFF. The CDR3, as DNA: TGTGCCAGCAGCTCGACAGGGGAGTCCTACAATGAGCAGTTCTTC.